Here is one TCR beta chain with its context. The antigen this receptor binds is unknown. One base away there is no much larger clone; base qualities are not given. Healthy HIV-negative adults with no recently reported acute infections or vaccinations were included as donors. Only Caucasian adults living in Nashville, Tennessee, USA were represented among the donors. For unsorted samples, tens of millions of PBMCs were counted, and genomic DNA was extracted using the QIAamp DNA Blood Mini kit. Blood was collected by leukapheresis, and PBMCs were isolated by Ficoll-Histopaque density gradient centrifugation and then cryopreserved in liquid nitrogen vapor phase. The sample comes from a study of shared clonotypes between healthy human individuals (dated by TCRdb to the early 2020s). Regarding the research as a whole: Two women and a few men aged 18 to 49 years were included in the cohort. Between about 0.9 and 8.9 billion PBMCs per donor were obtained by leukapheresis. Libraries were prepared and TCR repertoires were sequenced by different laboratories using diverse techniques, in order to increase sequencing depth and limit assay-specific biases. To estimate repertoire size and how much clonotypes are shared between individuals, the study performed deep sequencing of blood TCR repertoires from about 5 healthy adults.

Using the deep immunoSEQ assay, TCR CDR3 regions were amplified from genomic DNA by multiplex PCR. Genomic DNA extracted from each cell subset was distributed evenly over all wells of several immunoSEQ 96-well plates, and each plate served as one replicate. For unsorted PBMC, roughly 0.3 ug of genomic DNA, equivalent to about 30,000 T cell genomes, went into each replicate PCR. Ten immunoSEQ deep assay plates were used to sequence unsorted PBMC genomic DNA. Purified libraries were quantified with a Qubit 3.0 fluorometer, sized on a Bioanalyzer 2100, and re-quantified with the KAPA Library Quantification kit. Every immunoSEQ 96-well plate was sequenced on a dedicated single-read 150-cycle Illumina NextSeq 550 flow cell. As for how the authors treated the data: Because only junctional sequences without quality scores were contained in the immunoSEQ output, filtering matching that applied to full-length reads could not be performed. To assign V/J genes and CDR3, sequences were annotated against IMGT germline references using PyIR, a Python wrapper for IgBLAST v1.9. Any read was removed if the V/J assignment was weak (E-value above 1e-6), the CDR3 was missing, or the read contained stop codons, out-of-frame junctions, or ambiguous translated residues. A V3J clonotype was defined by an identical inferred V gene, J gene, and CDR3 amino acid sequence. Percentage overlap between repertoires was calculated by dividing the number of shared unique clonotypes by the size of the smaller repertoire. RTK rarefaction, the Chao1 estimator, and Recon v2.1 estimates of unobserved clonotypes were used to assess repertoire richness. Drawn from immuneACCESS, this table holds only the in-frame rearrangements with V and J called that TCRdb kept. Clones are partly lost; checked studies trace under half to an unresolved V gene and leave the rest unexplained. V and J calls and clone size are copied from that table; D and trimming were computed from the DNA. This sample is represented by about 490,000 clones; 81% of them were singletons. The biggest ten clones account for roughly 13% of the sample.

Reading the germline V gene gives CDR1 SNHLY and CDR2 FYNNEI. After removal of 7 bases from V and 5 bases from J, the junction retains 3 bases not matched to a gene. The CDR3 spans 12 residues, from the cysteine through the phenylalanine. The entry retains the CDR3 DNA only, 36 bases that are in frame from base 1. Paper-wide results and their limitations: Pairwise subsampling indicated that sequencing depth was expected to affect the degree of clonotype sharing among donors. The small number of donors limited the genetic and exposure-history diversity represented. Sampling was restricted to blood, and TCR repertoires in tissue are likely to differ from TCR repertoires in blood.

Sequenced material: PBMCs. This receptor was obtained from a woman aged 40-49 years in good health. Some clones in this sample may be carry-over from other donors' samples. The rearranged chain carries TRBV2 and TRBJ2-3; 7 central nucleotides agree with TRBD1. The CDR3 amino acid sequence is: CASNRGVDTQYF. The nucleotide sequence reads TGTGCCAGCAACAGGGGTGTAGATACGCAGTATTTT.